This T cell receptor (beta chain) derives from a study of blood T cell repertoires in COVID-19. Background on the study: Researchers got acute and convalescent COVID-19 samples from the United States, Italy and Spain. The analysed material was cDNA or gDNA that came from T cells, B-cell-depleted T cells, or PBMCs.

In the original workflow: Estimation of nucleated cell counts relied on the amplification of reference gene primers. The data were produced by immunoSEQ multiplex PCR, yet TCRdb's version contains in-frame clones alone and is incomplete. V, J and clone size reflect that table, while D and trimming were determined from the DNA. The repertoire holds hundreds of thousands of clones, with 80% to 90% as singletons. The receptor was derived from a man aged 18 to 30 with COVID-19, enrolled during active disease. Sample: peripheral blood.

CDR3 residues: CASSSLGSKAEQFF. The CDR3 DNA reads as TGTGCCAGCAGTTCCCTTGGGAGTAAGGCTGAGCAGTTCTTC. V is TRBV6-5 and J is TRBJ2-1, with D perhaps matching TRBD2 (5 bases). CDR3 length equals 14 residues. Trimming took 4 bases from V and 9 from J, leaving 16 bases between them. Germline assignment: CDR1 MNHEY and CDR2 SVGAGI.